This T cell receptor (beta chain) was captured by sequencing in a study of CD8+ T cells in alopecia areata. As to treatment: oral pan-JAK inhibitor, 5-10 mg twice daily. Germline loops: CDR1 GTSNPN, CDR2 SVGIG (reference sequence). This CDR3 has 16 residues. The V and J ends lost 2 bases and 0 bases, in that order; junction bases with no gene match: 9. Sequencing templates came from extracted RNA that was reverse transcribed into cDNA. Only in-frame clones appear in the TCRdb table, and some are missing; sequencing was by immunoSEQ multiplex PCR. Here the sample spans about 180,000 clones, about 61% being singletons.

The sequence was obtained from a human donor with alopecia areata. The rearrangement joins TRBV30 to TRBJ2-7; TRBD2 aligns across 8 bases. The sequenced sample was CD4+ T cells sorted from blood, obtained at approximately week 60, from a patient treated with tofacitinib. CDR3 DNA: TGTGCCTGGAGTCCTGGGAGGCTAGCGGGCTCCTACGAGCAGTACTTC. It yields the protein CAWSPGRLAGSYEQYF.